This T cell receptor beta chain stems from a study of control samples from healthy donors and cancer patients (dated by TCRdb to about 2020). Preparation of the library involved the immunoSEQ multiplex PCR assay. TCRdb took this table from immuneACCESS and kept in-frame rearrangements with V and J called. Such tables lack part of the clones; where checked against another copy, unresolved V genes explain under half of the gap, and the rest is unexplained. The table for this sample lists about 96,000 clones; 80% to 95% of them were counted only once. The ten largest clones take up 8% of the sample. The CDR3 covers 14 residues, taking in both the cysteine and the phenylalanine. The kept DNA is CDR3 alone, 42 bases in frame from the first base. Trimming leaves V shorter by 3 bases and J shorter by 7 bases, with the junction holding 11 bases beyond the gene matches. Sequences DFQATT (CDR1) and SNEGSKA (CDR2) are obtained from the germline V gene (reference sequence).

As concerns this clone: The specificity of this receptor is unknown. Per-nucleotide qualities are absent, and no much larger clonotype sits a single base away.

Sample: blood. The TCR sequence derives from a man younger than 30 in good health. The rearranged chain carries TRBV20-1 and TRBJ2-7; 8 bases in between match TRBD1. At the DNA level, the sequence is TGCAGTGCTAGTTGGGGACAGGTTTTGAGAGAGCAGTACTTC. It is translated as CSASWGQVLREQYF.